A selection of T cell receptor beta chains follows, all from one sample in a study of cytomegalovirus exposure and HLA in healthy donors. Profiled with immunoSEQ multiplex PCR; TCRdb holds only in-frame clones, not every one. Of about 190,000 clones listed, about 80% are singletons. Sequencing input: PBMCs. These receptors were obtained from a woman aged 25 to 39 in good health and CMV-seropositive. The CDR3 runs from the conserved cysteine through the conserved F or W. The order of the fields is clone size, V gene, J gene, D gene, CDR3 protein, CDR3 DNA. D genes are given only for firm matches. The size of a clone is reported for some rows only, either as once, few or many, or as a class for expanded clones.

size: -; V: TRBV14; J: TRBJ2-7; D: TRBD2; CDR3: CASSQGLAGPYEQYF; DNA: TGTGCCAGCAGCCAGGGACTAGCGGGACCCTACGAGCAGTACTTC
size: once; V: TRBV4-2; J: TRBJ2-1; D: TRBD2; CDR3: CASSQAPAGGTYNEQFF; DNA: TGTGCCAGCAGCCAAGCCCCAGCGGGGGGAACCTACAATGAGCAGTTCTTC
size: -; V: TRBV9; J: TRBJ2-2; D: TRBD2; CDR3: CASSVSSGRPNTGELFF; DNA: TGTGCCAGCAGCGTATCTAGCGGGAGACCGAACACCGGGGAGCTGTTTTTT
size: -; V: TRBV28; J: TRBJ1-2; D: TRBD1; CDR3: CASSPQGGGYTF; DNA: TGTGCCAGCAGTCCCCAGGGGGGAGGCTACACCTTC
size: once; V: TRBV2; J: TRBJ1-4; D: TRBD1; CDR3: CASRAGQANEKLFF; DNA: TGTGCCAGCAGGGCAGGACAGGCTAATGAAAAACTGTTTTTT
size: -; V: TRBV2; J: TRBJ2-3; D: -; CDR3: CASGTGLASTDTQYF; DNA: TGTGCCAGCGGGACTGGGCTGGCTAGCACAGATACGCAGTATTTT
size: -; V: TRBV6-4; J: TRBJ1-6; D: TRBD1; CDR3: CASSANGQGSSPLHF; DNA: TGTGCCAGCAGTGCCAACGGACAGGGGAGTTCACCCCTCCACTTT
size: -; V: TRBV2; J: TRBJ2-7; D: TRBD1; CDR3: CASWGQGGNEQYF; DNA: TGTGCCAGCTGGGGACAGGGTGGAAACGAGCAGTACTTC
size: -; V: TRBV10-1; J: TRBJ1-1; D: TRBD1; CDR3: CANHHKDRANTEAFF; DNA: TGCGCCAACCACCACAAGGACAGGGCGAACACTGAAGCTTTCTTT
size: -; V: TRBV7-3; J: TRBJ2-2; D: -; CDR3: CASSLYRTGELFF; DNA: TGTGCCAGCAGCTTATATCGCACCGGGGAGCTGTTTTTT
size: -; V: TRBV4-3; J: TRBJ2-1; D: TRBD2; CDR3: CASSPGLARYNEQFF; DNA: TGCGCCAGCAGCCCGGGACTAGCGCGTTACAATGAGCAGTTCTTC
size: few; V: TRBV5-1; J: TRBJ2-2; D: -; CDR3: CASSLDGTGELFF; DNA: TGCGCCAGCAGCTTGGACGGCACCGGGGAGCTGTTTTTT
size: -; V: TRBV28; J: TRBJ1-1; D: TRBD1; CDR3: CASSFPGGYTEAFF; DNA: TGTGCCAGCAGTTTCCCAGGGGGTTACACTGAAGCTTTCTTT
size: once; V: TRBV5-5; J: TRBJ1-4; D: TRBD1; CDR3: CASSLGPGQGGEKLFF; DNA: TGTGCCAGCAGCTTGGGGCCGGGACAGGGTGGGGAAAAACTGTTTTTT
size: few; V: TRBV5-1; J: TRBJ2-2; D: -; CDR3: CASSLVAGRNTGELFF; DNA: TGCGCCAGCAGCTTGGTGGCGGGGAGGAATACCGGGGAGCTGTTTTTT
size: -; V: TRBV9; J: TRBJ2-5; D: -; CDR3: CASSVGGTVETQYF; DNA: TGTGCCAGCAGCGTAGGAGGTACGGTCGAGACCCAGTACTTC
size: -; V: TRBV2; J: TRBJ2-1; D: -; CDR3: CASSLYDEQFF; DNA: TGTGCCAGCAGTTTATATGATGAGCAGTTCTTC
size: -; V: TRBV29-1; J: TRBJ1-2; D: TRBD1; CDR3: CSVQGGGQGASSSGYTF; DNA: TGCAGCGTCCAAGGGGGGGGACAGGGGGCTTCTTCGAGTGGCTACACCTTC
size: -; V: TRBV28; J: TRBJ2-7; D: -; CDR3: CASRGNRDEQYF; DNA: TGTGCCAGCAGAGGGAACAGGGACGAGCAGTACTTC
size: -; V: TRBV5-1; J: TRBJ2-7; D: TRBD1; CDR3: CASSLTTGYVYEQYF; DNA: TGCGCCAGCAGCCTAACGACAGGGTATGTGTACGAGCAGTACTTC
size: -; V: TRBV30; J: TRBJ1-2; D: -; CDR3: CALVALANYGYTF; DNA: TGTGCCTTGGTCGCCCTAGCTAACTATGGCTACACCTTC
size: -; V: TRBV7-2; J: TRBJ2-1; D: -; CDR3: CASSQMVAVRTGDEQFF; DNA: TGTGCCAGCAGCCAGATGGTAGCGGTCCGGACGGGGGATGAGCAGTTCTTC
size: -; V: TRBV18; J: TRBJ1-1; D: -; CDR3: CASSPSSGENTEAFF; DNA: TGTGCCAGCTCACCATCCTCGGGGGAGAACACTGAAGCTTTCTTT
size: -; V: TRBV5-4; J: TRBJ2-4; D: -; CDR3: CASSFLTGAKNIQYF; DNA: TGTGCCAGCAGCTTCCTGACAGGAGCCAAAAACATTCAGTACTTC
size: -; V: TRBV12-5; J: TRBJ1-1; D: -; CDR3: CASGLTGNTEAFF; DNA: TGTGCTAGTGGCTTAACAGGGAACACTGAAGCTTTCTTT
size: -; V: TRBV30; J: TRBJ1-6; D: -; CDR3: CAWSDSIDSPLHF; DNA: TGTGCCTGGAGTGACAGTATTGATTCACCCCTCCACTTT
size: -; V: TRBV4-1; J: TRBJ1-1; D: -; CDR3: CASSRGSEWAEAFF; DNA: TGCGCCAGCAGCCGAGGATCGGAGTGGGCTGAAGCTTTCTTT
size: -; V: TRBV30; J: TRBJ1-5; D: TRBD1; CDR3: CAWTGQGGFYSNQPQHF; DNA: TGTGCCTGGACCGGACAGGGGGGATTCTATAGCAATCAGCCCCAGCATTTT
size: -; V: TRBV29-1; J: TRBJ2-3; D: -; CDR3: CSTFDPAEAWADTQYF; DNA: TGCAGCACTTTCGACCCGGCAGAGGCATGGGCAGATACGCAGTATTTT
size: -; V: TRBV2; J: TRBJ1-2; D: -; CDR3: CASRGGWIPYGYTF; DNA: TGTGCCAGCAGGGGGGGTTGGATCCCCTATGGCTACACCTTC
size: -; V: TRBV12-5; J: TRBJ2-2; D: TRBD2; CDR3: CASGNSGSSGELFF; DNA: TGTGCTAGTGGCAATAGCGGGAGCTCCGGGGAGCTGTTTTTT
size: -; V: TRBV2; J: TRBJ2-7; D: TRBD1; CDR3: CASSEFQGALSYEQYF; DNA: TGTGCCAGCAGTGAATTTCAGGGGGCCCTCTCCTACGAGCAGTACTTC